The present T cell receptor beta chain was sequenced within a study of long-term antiretroviral therapy in people with HIV. Findings and limits, study-wide: Pre-ART clonal expansion yielded clones that dominated the repertoire at all time points. Narrower CDR3 length ranges marked HIV repertoires relative to controls.

Germline CDR1 reads SEHNR; CDR2 reads FQNEAQ (reference sequence). Losses at the gene ends were 4 bases for V and 3 bases for J; bases not matched to a gene: 1. This CDR3 is 13 amino acids long. Turning to this clone: What it recognizes is unknown.

At the survey level, the v3.0 immunoSEQ assay was run. Each sample aimed for roughly 40,000-55,000 sequenced T-cell genomes. Sequencing used immunoSEQ multiplex PCR; TCRdb keeps in-frame clones, though not all of them. The repertoire consists of roughly 23,000 clones, with around 85% occurring once and the leading ten covering roughly 7%. This clonotype was obtained from a young man with HIV. This material consisted of unsorted PBMCs, taken 1.5 years after starting antiretroviral therapy. V usage is TRBV7-9 and J usage is TRBJ2-5, with TRBD1 matching over 8 bases. CDR3 in DNA: TGTGCCAGCAGCTCGACAGGGGAAGAGACCCAGTACTTC. Protein: CASSSTGEETQYF.